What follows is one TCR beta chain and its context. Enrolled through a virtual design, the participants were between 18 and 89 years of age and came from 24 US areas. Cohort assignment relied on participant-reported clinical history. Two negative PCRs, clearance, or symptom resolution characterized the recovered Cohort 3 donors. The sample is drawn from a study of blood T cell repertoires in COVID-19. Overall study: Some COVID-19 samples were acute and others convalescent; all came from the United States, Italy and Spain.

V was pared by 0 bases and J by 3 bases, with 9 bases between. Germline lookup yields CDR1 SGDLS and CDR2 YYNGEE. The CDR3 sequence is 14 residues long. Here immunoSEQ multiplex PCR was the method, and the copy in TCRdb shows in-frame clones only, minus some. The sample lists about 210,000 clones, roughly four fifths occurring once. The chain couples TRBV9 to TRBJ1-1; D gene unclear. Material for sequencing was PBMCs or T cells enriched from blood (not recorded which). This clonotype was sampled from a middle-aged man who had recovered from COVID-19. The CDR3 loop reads CASSVAGKHTEAFF. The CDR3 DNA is TGTGCCAGCAGCGTAGCCGGGAAGCACACTGAAGCTTTCTTT.